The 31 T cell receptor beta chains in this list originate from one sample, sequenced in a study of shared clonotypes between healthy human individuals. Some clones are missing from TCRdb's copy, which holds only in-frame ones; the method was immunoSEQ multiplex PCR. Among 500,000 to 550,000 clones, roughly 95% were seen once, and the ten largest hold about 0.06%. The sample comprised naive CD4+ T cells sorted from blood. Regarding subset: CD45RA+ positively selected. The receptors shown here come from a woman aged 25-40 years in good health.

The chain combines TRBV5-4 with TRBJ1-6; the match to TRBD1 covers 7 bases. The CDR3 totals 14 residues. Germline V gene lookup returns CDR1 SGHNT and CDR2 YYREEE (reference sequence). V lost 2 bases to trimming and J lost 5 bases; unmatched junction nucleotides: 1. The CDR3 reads CASSFQGDNSPLHF. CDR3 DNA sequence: TGTGCCAGCAGCTTCCAGGGGGATAATTCACCCCTCCACTTT.

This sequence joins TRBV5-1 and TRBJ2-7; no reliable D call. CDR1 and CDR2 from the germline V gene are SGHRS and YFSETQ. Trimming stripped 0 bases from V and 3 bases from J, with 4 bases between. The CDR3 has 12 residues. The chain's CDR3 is CASSLERYEQYF. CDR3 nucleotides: TGCGCCAGCAGCTTGGAGCGCTACGAGCAGTACTTC.

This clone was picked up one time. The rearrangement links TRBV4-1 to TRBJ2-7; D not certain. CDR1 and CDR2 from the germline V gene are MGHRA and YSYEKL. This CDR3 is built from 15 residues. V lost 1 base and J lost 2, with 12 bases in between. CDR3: CASSQANSLAYEQYF. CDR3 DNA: TGCGCCAGCAGCCAAGCGAATAGCTTAGCCTACGAGCAGTACTTC.

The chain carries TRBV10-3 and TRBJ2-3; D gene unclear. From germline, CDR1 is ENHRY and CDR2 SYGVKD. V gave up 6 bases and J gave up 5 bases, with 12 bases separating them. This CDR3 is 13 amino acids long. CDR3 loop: CAIRPPLGDTQYF. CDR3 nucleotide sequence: TGTGCCATCAGACCCCCGTTGGGAGATACGCAGTATTTT.

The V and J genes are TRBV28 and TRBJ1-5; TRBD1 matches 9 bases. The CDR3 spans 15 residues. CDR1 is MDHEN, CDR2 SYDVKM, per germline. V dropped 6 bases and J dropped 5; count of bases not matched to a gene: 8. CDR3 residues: CASSLGQGIYQPQHF. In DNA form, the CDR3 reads TGTGCCAGCAGCCTGGGACAGGGAATCTATCAGCCCCAGCATTTT.

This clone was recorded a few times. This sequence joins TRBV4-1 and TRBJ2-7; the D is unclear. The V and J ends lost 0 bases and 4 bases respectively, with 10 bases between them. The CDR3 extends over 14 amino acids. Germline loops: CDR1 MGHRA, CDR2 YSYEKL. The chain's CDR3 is CASSQDARVYEQYF. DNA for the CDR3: TGCGCCAGCAGCCAAGATGCAAGGGTTTACGAGCAGTACTTC.

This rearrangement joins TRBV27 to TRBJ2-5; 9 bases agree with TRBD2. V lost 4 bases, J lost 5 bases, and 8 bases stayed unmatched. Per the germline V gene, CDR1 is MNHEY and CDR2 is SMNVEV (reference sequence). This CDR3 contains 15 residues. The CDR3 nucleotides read TGTGCCAGCAGTTCCTCGACTAGCGGAAGGGAGACCCAGTACTTC. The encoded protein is CASSSSTSGRETQYF.

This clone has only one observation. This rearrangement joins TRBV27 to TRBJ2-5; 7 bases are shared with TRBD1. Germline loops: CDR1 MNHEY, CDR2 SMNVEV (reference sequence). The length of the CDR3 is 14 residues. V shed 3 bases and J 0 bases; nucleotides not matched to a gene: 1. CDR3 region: CASSLGQYQETQYF. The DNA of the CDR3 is TGTGCCAGCAGTTTGGGACAGTACCAAGAGACCCAGTACTTC.

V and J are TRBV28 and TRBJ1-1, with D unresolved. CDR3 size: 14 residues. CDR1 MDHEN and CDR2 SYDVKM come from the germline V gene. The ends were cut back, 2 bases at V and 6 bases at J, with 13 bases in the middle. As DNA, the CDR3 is TGTGCCAGCAGTTTAGCCCGGGGAGGGTCTGAAGCTTTCTTT. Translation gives CASSLARGGSEAFF.

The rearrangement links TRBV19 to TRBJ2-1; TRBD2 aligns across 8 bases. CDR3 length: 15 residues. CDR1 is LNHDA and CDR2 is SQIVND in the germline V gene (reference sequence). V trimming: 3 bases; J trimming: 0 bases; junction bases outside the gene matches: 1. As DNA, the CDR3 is TGTGCCAGTAGTATTGGGACTAGCTCCTACAATGAGCAGTTCTTC. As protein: CASSIGTSSYNEQFF. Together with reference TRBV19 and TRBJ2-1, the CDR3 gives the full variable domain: DGGITQSPKYLFRKEGQNVTLSCEQNLNHDAMYWYRQDPGQGLRLIYYSQIVNDFQKGDIAEGYSVSREKKESFPLTVTSAQKNPTAFYLCASSIGTSSYNEQFFGPGTRLTVL.

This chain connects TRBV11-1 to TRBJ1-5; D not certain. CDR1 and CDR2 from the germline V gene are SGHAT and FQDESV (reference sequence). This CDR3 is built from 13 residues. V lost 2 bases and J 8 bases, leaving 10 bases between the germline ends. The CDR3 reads CASSLNPGEPQHF. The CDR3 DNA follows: TGTGCCAGCAGCTTAAACCCCGGGGAGCCCCAGCATTTT.

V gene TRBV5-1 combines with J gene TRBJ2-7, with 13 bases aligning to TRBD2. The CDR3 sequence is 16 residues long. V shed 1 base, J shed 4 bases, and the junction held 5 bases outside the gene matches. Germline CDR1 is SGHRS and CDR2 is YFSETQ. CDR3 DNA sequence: TGCGCCAGCAGCTTGCATCGGACTAGCGGGAGTTACGAGCAGTACTTC. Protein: CASSLHRTSGSYEQYF.

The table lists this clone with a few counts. CDR3 region: CASSWTGQEAFF. The CDR3 DNA follows: TGTGCCAGCAGCTGGACGGGACAGGAAGCTTTCTTT. This sequence joins TRBV7-9 and TRBJ1-1; 7 nucleotides match TRBD1. Germline-derived CDR1 and CDR2 are SEHNR and FQNEAQ (reference sequence). This CDR3 is built from 12 residues. Unmatched junction bases numbered 4, after V lost 4 bases and J lost 8 bases.

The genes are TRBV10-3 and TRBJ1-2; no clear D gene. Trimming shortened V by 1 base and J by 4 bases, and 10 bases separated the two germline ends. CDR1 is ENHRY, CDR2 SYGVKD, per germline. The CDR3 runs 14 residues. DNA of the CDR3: TGTGCCATCAGTGAGTTAATGGGATCCTATGGCTACACCTTC. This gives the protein CAISELMGSYGYTF.

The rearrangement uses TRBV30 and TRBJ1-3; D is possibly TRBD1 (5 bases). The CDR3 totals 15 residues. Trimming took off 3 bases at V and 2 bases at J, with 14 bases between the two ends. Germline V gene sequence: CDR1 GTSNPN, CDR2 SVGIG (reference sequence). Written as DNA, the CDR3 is TGTGCCTGGAGGGGTAGGGACTTTACTGGAAACACCATATATTTT. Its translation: CAWRGRDFTGNTIYF.

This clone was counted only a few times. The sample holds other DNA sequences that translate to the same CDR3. The CDR3: CASSPNTGELFF. The DNA for the CDR3 is TGTGCCAGCAGTCCGAACACCGGGGAGCTGTTTTTT. This chain connects TRBV27 to TRBJ2-2; no reliable D call. This CDR3 comprises 12 residues. Germline V gives CDR1 MNHEY, CDR2 SMNVEV (reference sequence). Trimming pared 5 bases from V and 0 bases from J, leaving 1 base between.

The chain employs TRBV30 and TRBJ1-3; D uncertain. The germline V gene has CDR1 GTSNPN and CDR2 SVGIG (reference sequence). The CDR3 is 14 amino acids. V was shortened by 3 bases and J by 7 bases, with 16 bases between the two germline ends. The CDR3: CAWSREGGGNTIYF. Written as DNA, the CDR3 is TGTGCCTGGAGCCGGGAGGGAGGAGGTAACACCATATATTTT.

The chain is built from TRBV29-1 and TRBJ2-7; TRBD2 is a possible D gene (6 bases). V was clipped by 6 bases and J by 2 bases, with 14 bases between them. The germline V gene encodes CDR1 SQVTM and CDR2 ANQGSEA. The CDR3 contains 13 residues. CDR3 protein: CSVLGLFAYEQYF. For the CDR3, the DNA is TGCAGCGTGCTAGGACTATTTGCCTACGAGCAGTACTTC.

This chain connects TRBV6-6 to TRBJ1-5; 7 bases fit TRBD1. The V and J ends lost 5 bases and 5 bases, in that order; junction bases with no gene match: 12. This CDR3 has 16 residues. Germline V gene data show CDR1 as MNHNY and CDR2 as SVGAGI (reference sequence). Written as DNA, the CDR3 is TGTGCCAGCAGTCAACACCGACAGGGTTCGGATCAGCCCCAGCATTTT. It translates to CASSQHRQGSDQPQHF.

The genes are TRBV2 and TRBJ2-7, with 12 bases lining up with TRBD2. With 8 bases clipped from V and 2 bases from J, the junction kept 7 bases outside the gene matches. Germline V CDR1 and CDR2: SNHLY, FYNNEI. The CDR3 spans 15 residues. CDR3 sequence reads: CASRPPSGRAYEQYF. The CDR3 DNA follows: TGTGCCAGCCGACCGCCTAGCGGGAGGGCCTACGAGCAGTACTTC.

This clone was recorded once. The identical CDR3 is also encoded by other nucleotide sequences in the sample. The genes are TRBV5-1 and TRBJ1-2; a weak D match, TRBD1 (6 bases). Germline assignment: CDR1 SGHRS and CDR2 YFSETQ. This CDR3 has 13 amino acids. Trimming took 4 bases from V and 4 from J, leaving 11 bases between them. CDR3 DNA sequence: TGCGCCAGCAGCAGGACAGCATCCTATGGCTACACCTTC. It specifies CASSRTASYGYTF.

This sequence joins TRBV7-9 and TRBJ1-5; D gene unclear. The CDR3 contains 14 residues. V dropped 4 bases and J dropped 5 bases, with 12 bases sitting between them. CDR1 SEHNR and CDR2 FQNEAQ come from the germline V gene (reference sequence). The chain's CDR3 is CASSSLAADQPQHF. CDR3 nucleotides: TGTGCCAGCAGCTCGTTGGCGGCGGATCAGCCCCAGCATTTT.

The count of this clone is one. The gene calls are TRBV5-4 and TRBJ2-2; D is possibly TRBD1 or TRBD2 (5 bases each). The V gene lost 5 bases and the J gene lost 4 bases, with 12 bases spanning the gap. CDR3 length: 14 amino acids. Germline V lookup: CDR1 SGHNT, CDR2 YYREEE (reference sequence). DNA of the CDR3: TGTGCCAGCAGTCGGGACCGAACCACCGGGGAGCTGTTTTTT. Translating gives CASSRDRTTGELFF.

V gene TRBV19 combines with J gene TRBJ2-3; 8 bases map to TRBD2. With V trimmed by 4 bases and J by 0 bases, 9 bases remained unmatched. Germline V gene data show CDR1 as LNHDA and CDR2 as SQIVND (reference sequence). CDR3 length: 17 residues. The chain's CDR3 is CASSNKAGGISTDTQYF. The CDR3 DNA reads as TGTGCCAGTAGTAATAAGGCGGGAGGCATTAGCACAGATACGCAGTATTTT. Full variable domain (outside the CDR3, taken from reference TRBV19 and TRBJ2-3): DGGITQSPKYLFRKEGQNVTLSCEQNLNHDAMYWYRQDPGQGLRLIYYSQIVNDFQKGDIAEGYSVSREKKESFPLTVTSAQKNPTAFYLCASSNKAGGISTDTQYFGPGTRLTVL.

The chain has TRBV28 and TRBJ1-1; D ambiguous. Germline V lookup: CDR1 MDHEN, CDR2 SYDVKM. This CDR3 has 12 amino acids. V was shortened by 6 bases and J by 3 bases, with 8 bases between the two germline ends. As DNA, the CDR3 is TGTGCCAGCAGAATGGGTTACACTGAAGCTTTCTTT. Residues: CASRMGYTEAFF.

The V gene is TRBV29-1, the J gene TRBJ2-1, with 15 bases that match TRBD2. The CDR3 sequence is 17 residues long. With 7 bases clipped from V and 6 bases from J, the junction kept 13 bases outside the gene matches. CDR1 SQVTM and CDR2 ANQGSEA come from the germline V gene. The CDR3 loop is CSGKIARTSGRGNEQFF. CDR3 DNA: TGCAGCGGTAAAATCGCCCGGACTAGCGGGAGGGGCAATGAGCAGTTCTTC.

The CDR3 loop is CASTQPTGVQETQYF. The CDR3 coding sequence is TGCGCCAGCACCCAACCTACAGGGGTACAAGAGACCCAGTACTTC. The chain links TRBV5-1 to TRBJ2-5, with TRBD1 matching over 7 bases. The CDR3 runs to 15 residues. Germline assignment: CDR1 SGHRS and CDR2 YFSETQ. V lost 6 bases to trimming and J lost 2 bases; unmatched junction nucleotides: 10.

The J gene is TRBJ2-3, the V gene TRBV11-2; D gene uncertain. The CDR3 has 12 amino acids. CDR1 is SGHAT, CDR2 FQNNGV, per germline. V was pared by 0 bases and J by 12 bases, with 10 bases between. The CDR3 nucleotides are TGTGCCAGCAGCTTAGATCGGCTGGGTCAGTATTTT. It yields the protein CASSLDRLGQYF. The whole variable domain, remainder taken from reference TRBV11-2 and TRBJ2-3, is EAGVAQSPRYKIIEKRQSVAFWCNPISGHATLYWYQQILGQGPKLLIQFQNNGVVDDSQLPKDRFSAERLKGVDSTLKIQPAKLEDSAVYLCASSLDRLGQYFGPGTRLTVL.

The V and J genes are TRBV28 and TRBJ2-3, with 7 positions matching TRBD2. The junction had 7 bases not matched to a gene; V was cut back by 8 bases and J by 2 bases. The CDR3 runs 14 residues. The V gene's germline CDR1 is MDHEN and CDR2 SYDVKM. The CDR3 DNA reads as TGTGCCAGCGCGGTGCTAGCGGCCACAGATACGCAGTATTTT. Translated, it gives CASAVLAATDTQYF.

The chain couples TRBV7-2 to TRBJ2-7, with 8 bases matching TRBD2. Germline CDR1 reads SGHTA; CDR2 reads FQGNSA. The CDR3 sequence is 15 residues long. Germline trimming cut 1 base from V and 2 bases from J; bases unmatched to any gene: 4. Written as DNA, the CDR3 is TGTGCCAGCAGCTTAGGGACTAGCCCTACCTACGAGCAGTACTTC. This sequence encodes CASSLGTSPTYEQYF.

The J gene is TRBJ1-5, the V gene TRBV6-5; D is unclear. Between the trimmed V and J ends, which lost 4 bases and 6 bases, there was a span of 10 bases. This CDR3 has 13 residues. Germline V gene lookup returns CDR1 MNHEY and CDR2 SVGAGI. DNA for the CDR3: TGTGCCAGCAGTTCCCGGAAATCTCAGCCCCAGCATTTT. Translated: CASSSRKSQPQHF.